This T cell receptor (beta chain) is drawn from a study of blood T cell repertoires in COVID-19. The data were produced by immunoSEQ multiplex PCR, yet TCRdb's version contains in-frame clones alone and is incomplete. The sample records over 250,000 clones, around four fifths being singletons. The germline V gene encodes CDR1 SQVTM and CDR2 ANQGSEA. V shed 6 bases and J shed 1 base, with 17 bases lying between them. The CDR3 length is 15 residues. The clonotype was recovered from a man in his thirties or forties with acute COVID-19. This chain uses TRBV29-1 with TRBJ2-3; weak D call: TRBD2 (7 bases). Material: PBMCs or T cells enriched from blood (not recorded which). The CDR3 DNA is TGCAGCGTGGGGGGTGGGGGGGGCGGCACAGATACGCAGTATTTT. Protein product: CSVGGGGGGTDTQYF.